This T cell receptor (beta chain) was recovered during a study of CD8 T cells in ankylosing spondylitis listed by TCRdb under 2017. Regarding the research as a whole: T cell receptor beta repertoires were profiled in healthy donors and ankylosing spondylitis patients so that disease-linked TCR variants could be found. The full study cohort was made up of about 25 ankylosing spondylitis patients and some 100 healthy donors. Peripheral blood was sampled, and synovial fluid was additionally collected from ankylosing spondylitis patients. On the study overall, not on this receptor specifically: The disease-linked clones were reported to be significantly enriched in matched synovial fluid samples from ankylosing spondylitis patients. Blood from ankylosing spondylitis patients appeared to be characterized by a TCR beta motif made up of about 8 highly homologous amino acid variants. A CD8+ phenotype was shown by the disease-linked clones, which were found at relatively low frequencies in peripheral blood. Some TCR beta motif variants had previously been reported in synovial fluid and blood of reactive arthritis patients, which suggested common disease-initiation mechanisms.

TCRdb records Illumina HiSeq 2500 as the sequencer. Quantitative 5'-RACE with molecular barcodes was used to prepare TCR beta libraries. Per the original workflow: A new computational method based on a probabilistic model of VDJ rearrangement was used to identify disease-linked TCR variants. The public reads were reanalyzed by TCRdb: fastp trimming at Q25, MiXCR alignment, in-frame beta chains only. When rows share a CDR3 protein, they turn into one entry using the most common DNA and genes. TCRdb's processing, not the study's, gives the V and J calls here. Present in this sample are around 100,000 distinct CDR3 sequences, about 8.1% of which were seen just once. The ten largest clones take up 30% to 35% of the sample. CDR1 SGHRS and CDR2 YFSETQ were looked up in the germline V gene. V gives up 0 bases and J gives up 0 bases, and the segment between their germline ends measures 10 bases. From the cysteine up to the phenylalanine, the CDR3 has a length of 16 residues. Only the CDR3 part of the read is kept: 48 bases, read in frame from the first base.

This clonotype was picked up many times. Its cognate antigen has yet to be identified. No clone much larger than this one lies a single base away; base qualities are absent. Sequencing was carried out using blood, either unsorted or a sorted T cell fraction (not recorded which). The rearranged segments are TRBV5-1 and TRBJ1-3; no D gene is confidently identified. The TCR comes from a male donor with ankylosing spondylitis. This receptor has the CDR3 CASSLGRESSGNTIYF. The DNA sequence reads TGCGCCAGCAGCTTGGGCCGCGAATCCTCTGGAAACACCATATATTTT.